The clone carrying this TCR beta chain occurred a few times. One entry per CDR3 protein results from TCRdb running MiXCR on the RT-PCR reads. The data contain 550,000 to 750,000 distinct CDR3 sequences, about 14% of them singletons. V lost 4 bases to trimming and J lost 1 base; unmatched junction nucleotides: 13. The CDR3 sequence is 18 residues long. Germline-derived CDR1 and CDR2 are MGHRA and YSYEKL. The chain employs TRBV4-1 and TRBJ2-3; 8 positions match TRBD2. The specimen sequenced was memory CD4+ T cells from blood. The origin of this receptor is a female donor in good health, serving as a healthy control. CDR3 loop: CASSPPSGRGTGTDTQYF. DNA for the CDR3: TGCGCCAGCAGCCCGCCCAGCGGGAGAGGTACGGGCACAGATACGCAGTATTTT.